This T cell receptor beta chain was captured in a study of T cell responses to AZD1222 COVID-19 vaccine (dated by TCRdb to about 2021). Regarding the research as a whole: Because spike-specific TCR depth and breadth did not differ between the two schedules, AZD1222 recipients who got a second dose at roughly 4 weeks were pooled with those who got a second dose at roughly 12 weeks. TCR sequencing covered roughly 230 trial participants: about 210 given two doses of AZD1222 and about 26 given two doses of MenACWY control vaccine. Enrollment into the trials was organized by age into subgroups of 18-55, 56-69 and 70-plus years, and those subgroups contained 148, 28 and 57 TCR-sequenced participants, respectively. Overall study results and their limits: After two AZD1222 doses, spike-specific TCR breadth and depth were significantly higher than at day 0 and than in MenACWY recipients. Because no day 14 peak-response samples were available, the repertoires could be characterized only after the peak T cell response. Most participants were white British and females outnumbered males, and the authors suggested that clonal diversity may have been underestimated. Only 5 to 7 AZD1222 recipients were SARS-CoV-2 seropositive at baseline, limiting conclusions about previously exposed vaccinees. In the small 56-69-year group, the increase in depth fell short of significance, most likely because of low power. Nearly half of unique spike-specific TCRs reportedly recognized epitopes outside regions mutated in the B.1.351 and B.1.1.7 variants. The whole spike protein was spanned by vaccine-associated CD4 TCRs, and dominant responses were seen in regions 160-218 and 743-854.

The time point label of this sample denotes: baseline before first vaccination. Samples from vaccinated people were obtained from the UK trials COV001 and COV002, which included a single-blind randomized controlled phase 2/3 trial of AZD1222 (ChAdOx1 nCoV-19) in healthy adults. Trial participant PBMC samples were collected at day 0 and day 28 after the second dose for TCRbeta chain sequencing. The CDR3 regions of human TCRbeta chains were subjected to immunosequencing. Concerning the study's data processing: Repertoire TCRs were checked for matches against a reference library of SARS-CoV-2-specific TCRs that had been generated using the MIRA antigen-specificity platform. Breadth was defined as the fraction of unique TCRs that were SARS-CoV-2-associated. Depth was defined as the fraction of total T cells that were SARS-CoV-2-associated. Using the MIRA data, each spike-specific TCR was mapped to the spike region that the TCR reacts to and placed in a CD4 or CD8 class. Log10-transformed breadth and depth values were compared by one-way ANOVA with Sidak's multiple comparisons tests. In its TCRdb copy, this immuneACCESS table keeps in-frame sequences only and misses some clones. Where compared with another copy, unresolved V genes explain less than half of these, and the others have no known cause. For V, J and clone size, that table is used; D and trimming come from the DNA. The sample table shows 65,000 to 75,000 clones, and 82% are seen once. Jointly, the top ten make up about 5.8% of the sample.

V lost 4 bases and J lost 0 bases; the stretch between them is 15 bases long. There are 16 amino acids in the CDR3, from cysteine to phenylalanine inclusive. CDR3 DNA is the only sequence kept; it has 48 bases, read in frame from the first base. The germline V gene (reference sequence) specifies WNHNN as CDR1 and SYGVQD as CDR2. Note on this clone: Which antigen it targets is not known. Qualities for individual bases were not recorded, and no much larger clone is one base off.

The receptor's source is an adult in good health. Recombination linked TRBV10-1 to TRBJ1-1; a tentative D call is TRBD1 (6 bases match). The sequencing here drew on peripheral blood, taken on day 0 of AZD1222 vaccination. The CDR3 region reads CASSVQGRVMNTEAFF. DNA sequence: TGCGCCAGCAGTGTCCAGGGGAGGGTCATGAACACTGAAGCTTTCTTT.